The entry below describes one T cell receptor beta chain. The target antigen is unknown. TCRdb keeps only in-frame clones here, not all; method: immunoSEQ multiplex PCR. Here the sample spans a few million clones, approximately 94% being singletons. V was pared by 3 bases and J by 1 base, with 6 bases between. The CDR3 totals 13 residues. CDR1 and CDR2 from the germline V gene are MNHEY and SVGAGI. The sample originates from a study of shared clonotypes between healthy human individuals. Study observations and caveats: What naive subsets generally showed was a larger estimated richness than memory subsets showed.

The sequence came from a man aged 18 to 29 in good health. The rearrangement joins TRBV6-5 to TRBJ2-5; no reliable D call. Sequenced sample: naive CD4+ T cells sorted from blood. The sample's subset: CD45RA+ positively selected. The CDR3 here is CASSYRSQETQYF. DNA for the CDR3: TGTGCCAGCAGTTATAGGTCCCAAGAGACCCAGTACTTC.